Here is one T cell receptor beta chain with its context. Its antigen is not known. These data originate in a study of cytomegalovirus exposure and HLA in healthy donors. Across the study: From donors who were HLA-typed, an early data release held approximately 84 million unique TCRs. Study findings and constraints: Generally TCR sequences proved uncommon, though certain public TCRs appeared in numerous donors. Excluded were some V segments that proved indistinguishable, including TRBV6-2 and TRBV6-3.

The CDR3 loop spans 14 amino acids. CDR1 and CDR2 from the germline V gene are SGDLS and YYNGEE. J was trimmed by 5 bases and V by 5 bases; bases with no gene match: 5. There were likely unrecorded immune exposures, though donors were nominally healthy when sampled. The study ran its PCR with 60 Vbeta and 13 Jbeta primers. Profiled with immunoSEQ multiplex PCR; TCRdb holds only in-frame clones, not every one. Counted here are 180,000 or so clones, more than 75% occurring once; the ten biggest clones make up 2% to 2.5%. The sequence derives from a woman aged 25 to 39 in good health and CMV-seropositive. The sample was PBMCs. The chain links TRBV9 to TRBJ1-3; 9 nucleotides agree with TRBD1. This CDR3 reads CASSAGTGRNTIYF. In DNA, the CDR3 is TGTGCCAGCAGTGCCGGGACAGGGAGAAACACCATATATTTT.